This entry lists 11 T cell receptor beta chains sequenced from one sample in a study of cytotoxic CD8 clonotypes in ibrutinib-treated CLL. Sequencing was performed with immunoSEQ multiplex PCR; in TCRdb, only in-frame clones are kept and a portion is missing. The sample consists of about 160,000 clones, under 85% of them appearing once. The specimen comprised PBMCs, sampled after 24 months of ibrutinib treatment. These receptors originate from a human donor with chronic lymphocytic leukemia.

The chain uses TRBV10-2 and TRBJ1-1; D is unresolved. Trimming took off 10 bases at V and 1 base at J, with 16 bases between the two ends. The CDR3 sequence is 14 residues long. Germline CDR1 reads WSHSY; CDR2 reads SAAADI. The CDR3 here is CATLAGFPNTEAFF. The CDR3 DNA is TGCGCCACTCTTGCGGGGTTTCCGAACACTGAAGCTTTCTTT.

In the case of this clone: This sample also contains other DNA sequences that code for the same CDR3. V and J are TRBV7-2 and TRBJ2-7; D perhaps matches TRBD1 (6 bases). V gave up 6 bases and J gave up 4 bases, with 25 bases separating them. This CDR3 is built from 17 residues. CDR1 is SGHTA, CDR2 FQGNSA, per germline. The CDR3 nucleotides are TGTGCCAGCAGTCTTAACGCCGGGACAACAAACGGATACGAGCAGTACTTC. Amino acid sequence: CASSLNAGTTNGYEQYF.

The genes are TRBV7-2 and TRBJ1-5; unclear D gene. CDR3 length: 14 amino acids. Germline CDR1 and CDR2: SGHTA and FQGNSA. V lost 2 bases to trimming and J lost 0 bases, with 5 bases between them. The CDR3, as DNA: TGTGCCAGCAGCTTAACCACTAGCAATCAGCCCCAGCATTTT. It is translated as CASSLTTSNQPQHF.

In this sample, this clone turned up a few times. V usage is TRBV9 and J usage is TRBJ1-6, with D unresolved. Trimming cost V 4 bases and J 11 bases, with 19 bases left between them. This CDR3 is 15 amino acids long. Germline CDR1 reads SGDLS; CDR2 reads YYNGEE. The CDR3 protein is CASSSRLDGQAPLHF. CDR3 bases: TGTGCCAGCAGCTCCAGACTGGACGGTCAGGCACCCCTCCACTTT.

The V gene is TRBV10-2, the J gene TRBJ2-7; 9 bases line up with TRBD2. CDR1 is WSHSY and CDR2 is SAAADI in the germline V gene. CDR3 length: 14 residues. The ends lost 6 bases at V and 3 bases at J; junction bases unmatched: 6. The CDR3, as DNA: TGCGCCAGCAGCATAGCGGGGGATTACTACGAGCAGTACTTC. Protein sequence: CASSIAGDYYEQYF.

The genes are TRBV6-1 and TRBJ1-1; 8 positions agree with TRBD1. This CDR3 comprises 12 residues. CDR1 and CDR2 from the germline V gene are MNHNS and SASEGT. V was pared by 4 bases and J by 7 bases, with 2 bases of the junction left unmatched. CDR3 loop: CASSVTGDEAFF. The DNA of the CDR3 is TGTGCCAGCAGTGTGACAGGGGATGAAGCTTTCTTT.

V usage is TRBV30 and J usage is TRBJ1-4, with 8 nucleotides matching TRBD1. CDR1 is GTSNPN, CDR2 SVGIG, per germline (reference sequence). Trimming removed 5 bases from V and 7 bases from J; junction bases left unmatched: 12. The CDR3 is 15 amino acids. The CDR3 protein is CAWARTGQGGEKLFF. DNA of the CDR3: TGTGCCTGGGCAAGGACCGGACAGGGAGGTGAAAAACTGTTTTTT.

The chain is built from TRBV25-1 and TRBJ1-1; D uncertain. This CDR3 region has 15 residues. V was clipped by 3 bases and J by 0 bases, with 11 bases between them. Germline V gene lookup returns CDR1 MGHDK and CDR2 SYGVNS. The chain's CDR3 is CASSETDPMNTEAFF. The CDR3 nucleotides are TGTGCCAGCAGTGAGACGGACCCCATGAACACTGAAGCTTTCTTT.

V usage is TRBV19 and J usage is TRBJ1-2, with a weak D call TRBD1 (6 bases). This CDR3 is built from 14 residues. Germline CDR1 reads LNHDA; CDR2 reads SQIVND (reference sequence). The V gene lost 8 bases and the J gene lost 2 bases, with 15 bases spanning the gap. The CDR3 is CASSGQKGNYGYTF. The DNA of the CDR3 is TGTGCCAGTTCTGGACAGAAGGGAAACTATGGCTACACCTTC.

There are a few counts of this clone. The V and J genes are TRBV5-1 and TRBJ1-4; possible D gene TRBD1, 5 bases. The CDR3 loop spans 16 amino acids. The V gene lost 0 bases and the J gene lost 11 bases, with 20 bases spanning the gap. CDR1 is SGHRS and CDR2 is YFSETQ in the germline V gene. The CDR3 spells CASSLGSSGSLRKLFF. The CDR3 DNA follows: TGCGCCAGCAGCTTGGGGTCTTCAGGGAGTTTGAGGAAACTGTTTTTT.

In this sample, this clone turned up once. V usage is TRBV7-2 and J usage is TRBJ2-2; TRBD1 aligns across 9 bases. Germline V gene data show CDR1 as SGHTA and CDR2 as FQGNSA. The CDR3 length is 15 residues. V gave up 2 bases and J gave up 4 bases; unmatched junction bases: 2. For the CDR3, the DNA is TGTGCCAGCAGCTTAAGGGACAGGGTCACCGGGGAGCTGTTTTTT. It translates to CASSLRDRVTGELFF.